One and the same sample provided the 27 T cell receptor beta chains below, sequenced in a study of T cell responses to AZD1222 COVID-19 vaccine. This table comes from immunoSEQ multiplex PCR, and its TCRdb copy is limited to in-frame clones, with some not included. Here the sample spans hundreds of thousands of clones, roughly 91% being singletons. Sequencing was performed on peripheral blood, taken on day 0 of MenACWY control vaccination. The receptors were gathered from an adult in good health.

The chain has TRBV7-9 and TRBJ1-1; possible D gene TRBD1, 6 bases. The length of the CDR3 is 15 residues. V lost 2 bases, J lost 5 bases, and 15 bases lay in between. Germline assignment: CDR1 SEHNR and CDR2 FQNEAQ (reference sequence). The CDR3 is CASSLYGGGDTEAFF. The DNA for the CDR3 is TGTGCCAGCAGCTTATACGGGGGCGGGGATACTGAAGCTTTCTTT.

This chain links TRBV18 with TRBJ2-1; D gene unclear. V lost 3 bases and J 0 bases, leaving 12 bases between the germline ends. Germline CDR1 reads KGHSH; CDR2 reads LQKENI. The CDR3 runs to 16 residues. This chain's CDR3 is CASSPSALSSYNEQFF. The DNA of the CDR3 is TGTGCCAGCTCACCCTCGGCTTTGAGCTCCTACAATGAGCAGTTCTTC.

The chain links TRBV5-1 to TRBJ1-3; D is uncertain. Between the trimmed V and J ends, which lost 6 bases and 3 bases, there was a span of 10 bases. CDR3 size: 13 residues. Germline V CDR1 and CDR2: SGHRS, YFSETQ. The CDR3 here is CASKGWNGNTIYF. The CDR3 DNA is TGCGCCAGCAAAGGGTGGAATGGAAACACCATATATTTT.

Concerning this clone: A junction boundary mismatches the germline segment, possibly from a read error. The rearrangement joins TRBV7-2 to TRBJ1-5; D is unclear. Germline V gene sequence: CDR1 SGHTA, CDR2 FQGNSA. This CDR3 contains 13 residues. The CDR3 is CASRLDSNQPQHF. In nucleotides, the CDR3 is TGTGCCAGCAGATTAGATAGCAATCAGCCCCAGCATTTT.

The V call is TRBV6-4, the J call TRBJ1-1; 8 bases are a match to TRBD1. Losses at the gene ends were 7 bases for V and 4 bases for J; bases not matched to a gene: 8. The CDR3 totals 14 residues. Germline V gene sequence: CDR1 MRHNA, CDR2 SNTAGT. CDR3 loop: CASKYDRGGTEAFF. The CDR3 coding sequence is TGTGCCAGCAAGTACGACAGGGGCGGCACTGAAGCTTTCTTT.

The DNA of the CDR3 is TGTGCCTGGAGTGTTTACAGGGGAAATAGCAATCAGCCCCAGCATTTT. Protein: CAWSVYRGNSNQPQHF. The chain has TRBV30 and TRBJ1-5; the match to TRBD1 covers 7 bases. Germline-derived CDR1 and CDR2 are GTSNPN and SVGIG (reference sequence). The CDR3 totals 16 residues. Unmatched junction bases numbered 5, after V lost 0 bases and J lost 0 bases.

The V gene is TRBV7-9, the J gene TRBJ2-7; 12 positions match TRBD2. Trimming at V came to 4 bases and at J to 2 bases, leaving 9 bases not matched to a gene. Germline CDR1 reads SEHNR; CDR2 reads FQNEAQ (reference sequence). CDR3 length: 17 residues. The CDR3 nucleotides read TGTGCCAGCAGCTCACCTTCCAGACTAGCGGGGGCCTACGAGCAGTACTTC. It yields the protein CASSSPSRLAGAYEQYF.

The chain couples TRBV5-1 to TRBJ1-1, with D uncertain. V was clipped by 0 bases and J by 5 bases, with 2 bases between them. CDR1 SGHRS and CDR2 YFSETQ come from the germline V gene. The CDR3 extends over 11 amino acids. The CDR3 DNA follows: TGCGCCAGCAGCTTGGATACTGAAGCTTTCTTT. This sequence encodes CASSLDTEAFF.

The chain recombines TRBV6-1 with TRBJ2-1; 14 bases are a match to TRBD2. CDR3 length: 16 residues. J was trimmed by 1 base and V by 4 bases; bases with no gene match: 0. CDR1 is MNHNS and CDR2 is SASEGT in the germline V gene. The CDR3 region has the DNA TGTGCCAGCAGTGGGACTAGCGGGGGGTCCTACAATGAGCAGTTCTTC. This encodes CASSGTSGGSYNEQFF.

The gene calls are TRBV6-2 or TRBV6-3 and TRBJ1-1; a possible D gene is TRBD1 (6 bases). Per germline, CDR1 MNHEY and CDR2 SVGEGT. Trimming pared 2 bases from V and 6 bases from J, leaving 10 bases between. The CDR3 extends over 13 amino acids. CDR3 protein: CASSYAAGAEAFF. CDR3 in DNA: TGTGCCAGCAGTTACGCGGCAGGGGCTGAAGCTTTCTTT.

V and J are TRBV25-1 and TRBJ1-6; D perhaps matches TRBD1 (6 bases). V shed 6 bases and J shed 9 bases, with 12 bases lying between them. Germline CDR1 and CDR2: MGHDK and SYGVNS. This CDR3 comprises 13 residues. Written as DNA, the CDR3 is TGTGCCAGCAGCGGGGGGGGCAGTTCACCCCTCCACTTT. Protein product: CASSGGGSSPLHF. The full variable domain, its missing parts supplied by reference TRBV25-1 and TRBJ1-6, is EADIYQTPRYLVIGTGKKITLECSQTMGHDKMYWYQQDPGMELHLIHYSYGVNSTEKGDLSSESTVSRIRTEHFPLTLESARPSHTSQYLCASSGGGSSPLHFGNGTRLTVT.

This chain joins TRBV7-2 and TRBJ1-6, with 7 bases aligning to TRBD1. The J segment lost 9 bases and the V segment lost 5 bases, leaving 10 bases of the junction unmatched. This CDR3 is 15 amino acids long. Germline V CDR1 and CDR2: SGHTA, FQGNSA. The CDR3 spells CASSPGGPQGSPLHF. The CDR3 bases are TGTGCCAGCAGCCCAGGGGGACCACAGGGTTCACCCCTCCACTTT.

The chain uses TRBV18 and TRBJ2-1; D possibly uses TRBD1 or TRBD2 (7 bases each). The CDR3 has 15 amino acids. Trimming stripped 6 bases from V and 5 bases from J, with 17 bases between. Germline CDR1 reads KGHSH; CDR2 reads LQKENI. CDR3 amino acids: CASSSNRGGNNEQFF. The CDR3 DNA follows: TGTGCCAGCTCCTCTAACAGGGGAGGGAACAATGAGCAGTTCTTC. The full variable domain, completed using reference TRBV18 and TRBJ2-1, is NAGVMQNPRHLVRRRGQEARLRCSPMKGHSHVYWYRQLPEEGLKFMVYLQKENIIDESGMPKERFSAEFPKEGPSILRIQQVVRGDSAAYFCASSSNRGGNNEQFFGPGTRLTVL.

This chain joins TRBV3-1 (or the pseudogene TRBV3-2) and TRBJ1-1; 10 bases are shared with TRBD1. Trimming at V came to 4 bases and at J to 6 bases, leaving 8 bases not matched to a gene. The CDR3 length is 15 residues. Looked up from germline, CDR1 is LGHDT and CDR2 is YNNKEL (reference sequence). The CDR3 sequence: CASSPKTGGYAEAFF. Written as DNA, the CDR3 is TGTGCCAGCAGCCCTAAGACAGGGGGCTATGCTGAAGCTTTCTTT.

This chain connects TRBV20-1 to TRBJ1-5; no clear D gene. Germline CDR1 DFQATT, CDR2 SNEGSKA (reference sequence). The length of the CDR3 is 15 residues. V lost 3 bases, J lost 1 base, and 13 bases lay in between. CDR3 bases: TGCAGTGCTAGTAAGGCGGATATCAGCAATCAGCCCCAGCATTTT. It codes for CSASKADISNQPQHF.

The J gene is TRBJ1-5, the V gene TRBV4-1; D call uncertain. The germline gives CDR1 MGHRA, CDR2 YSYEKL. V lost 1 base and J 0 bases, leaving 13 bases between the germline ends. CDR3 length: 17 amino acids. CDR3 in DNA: TGCGCCAGCAGCCAAGTGACGGGGTATGATAGCAATCAGCCCCAGCATTTT. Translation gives CASSQVTGYDSNQPQHF.

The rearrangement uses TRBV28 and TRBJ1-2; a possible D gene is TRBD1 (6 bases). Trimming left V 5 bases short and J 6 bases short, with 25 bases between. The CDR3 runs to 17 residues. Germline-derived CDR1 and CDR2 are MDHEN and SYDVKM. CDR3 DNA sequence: TGTGCCAGCAGTGCGTCGACAGGCTTAAATCAAGGGGATGGCTACACCTTC. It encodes CASSASTGLNQGDGYTF.

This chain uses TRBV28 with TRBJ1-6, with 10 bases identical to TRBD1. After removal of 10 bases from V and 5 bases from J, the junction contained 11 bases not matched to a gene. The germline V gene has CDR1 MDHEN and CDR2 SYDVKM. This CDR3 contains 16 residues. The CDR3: CAITRDRGYDNSPLHF. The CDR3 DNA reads TGTGCCATTACCCGGGACAGGGGATACGATAATTCACCCCTCCACTTT. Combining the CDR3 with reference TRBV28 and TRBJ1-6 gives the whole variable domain DVKVTQSSRYLVKRTGEKVFLECVQDMDHENMFWYRQDPGLGLRLIYFSYDVKMKEKGDIPEGYSVSREKKERFSLILESASTNQTSMYLCAITRDRGYDNSPLHFGNGTRLTVT.

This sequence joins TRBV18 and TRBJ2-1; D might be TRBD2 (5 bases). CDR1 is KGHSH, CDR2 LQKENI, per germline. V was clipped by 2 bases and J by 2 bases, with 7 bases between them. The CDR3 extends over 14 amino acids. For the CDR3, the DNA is TGTGCCAGCTCACCAGGGGAGACCTACAATGAGCAGTTCTTC. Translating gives CASSPGETYNEQFF.

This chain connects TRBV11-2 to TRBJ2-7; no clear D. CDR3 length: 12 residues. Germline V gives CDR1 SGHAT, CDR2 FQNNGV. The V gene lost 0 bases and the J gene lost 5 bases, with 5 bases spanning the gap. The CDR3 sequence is CASSLDQNEQYF. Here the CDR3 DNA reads TGTGCCAGCAGCTTAGACCAGAACGAGCAGTACTTC.

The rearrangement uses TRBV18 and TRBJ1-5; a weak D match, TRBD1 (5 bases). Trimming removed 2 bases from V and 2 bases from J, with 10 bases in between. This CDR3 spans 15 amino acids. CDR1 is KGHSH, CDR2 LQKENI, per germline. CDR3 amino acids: CASSPEGHGNQPQHF. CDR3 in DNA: TGTGCCAGCTCACCAGAGGGGCACGGCAATCAGCCCCAGCATTTT.

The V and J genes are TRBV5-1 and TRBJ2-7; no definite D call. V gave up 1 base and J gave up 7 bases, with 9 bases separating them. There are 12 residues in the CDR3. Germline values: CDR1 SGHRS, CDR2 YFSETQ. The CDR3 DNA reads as TGCGCCAGCAGCTTGACTACTGGGGAGCAGTACTTC. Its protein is CASSLTTGEQYF.

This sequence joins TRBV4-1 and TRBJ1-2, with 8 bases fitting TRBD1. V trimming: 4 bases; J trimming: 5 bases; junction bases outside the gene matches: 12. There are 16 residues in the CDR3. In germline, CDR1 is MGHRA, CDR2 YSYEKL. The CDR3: CASSRYSTGETYGYTF. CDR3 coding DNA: TGCGCCAGCAGCCGCTATTCGACAGGGGAGACTTATGGCTACACCTTC.

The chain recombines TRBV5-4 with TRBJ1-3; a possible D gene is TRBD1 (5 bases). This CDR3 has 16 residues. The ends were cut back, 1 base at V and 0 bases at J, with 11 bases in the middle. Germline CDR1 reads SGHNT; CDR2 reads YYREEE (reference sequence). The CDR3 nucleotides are TGTGCCAGCAGCTTGCTCGGGCAGGGCTCTGGAAACACCATATATTTT. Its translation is CASSLLGQGSGNTIYF.

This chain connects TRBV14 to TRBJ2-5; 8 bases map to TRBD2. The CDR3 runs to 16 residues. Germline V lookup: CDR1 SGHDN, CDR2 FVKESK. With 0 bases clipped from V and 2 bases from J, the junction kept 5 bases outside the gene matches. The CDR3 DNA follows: TGTGCCAGCAGCCAAGATCGGATAGCGGGGCAAGAGACCCAGTACTTC. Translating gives CASSQDRIAGQETQYF.

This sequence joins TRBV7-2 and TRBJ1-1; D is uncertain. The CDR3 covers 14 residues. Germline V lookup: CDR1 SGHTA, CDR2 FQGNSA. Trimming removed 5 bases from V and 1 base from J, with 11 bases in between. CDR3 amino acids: CASSPKPWNTEAFF. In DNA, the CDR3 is TGTGCCAGCAGCCCCAAACCATGGAACACTGAAGCTTTCTTT.

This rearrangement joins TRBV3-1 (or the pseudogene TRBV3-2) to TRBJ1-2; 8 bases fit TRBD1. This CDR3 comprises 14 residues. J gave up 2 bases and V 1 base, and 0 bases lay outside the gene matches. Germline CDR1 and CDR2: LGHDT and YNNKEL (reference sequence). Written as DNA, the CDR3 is TGTGCCAGCAGCCAAGGGACAGGGAACTATGGCTACACCTTC. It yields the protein CASSQGTGNYGYTF.